One sample yielded the 2 T cell receptor beta chains listed below, sequenced in a study of cytomegalovirus exposure and HLA in healthy donors. Profiling relied on immunoSEQ multiplex PCR, and the TCRdb table lists in-frame clones only, not all of them. The sample lists over 110,000 clones; around 90% were seen once. The sequencing input was PBMCs. These receptors were collected from a young man in good health and CMV-seropositive.

The CDR3 here is CASSFQGVYEQYF. The CDR3 nucleotides are TGTGCCAGCAGTTTTCAGGGCGTCTACGAGCAGTACTTC. The V call is TRBV27, the J call TRBJ2-7, with a weak D call TRBD1 (5 bases). Deletions cut 3 bases from V and 3 bases from J, with 9 bases between. The CDR3 totals 13 residues. Per the germline V gene, CDR1 is MNHEY and CDR2 is SMNVEV (reference sequence).

The rearrangement joins TRBV5-5 to TRBJ2-3, with D hard to call. V was trimmed by 0 bases and J by 2 bases, leaving 10 bases between them. Germline CDR1 SGHKS, CDR2 YYEKEE (reference sequence). CDR3 length: 15 amino acids. The CDR3 spells CASSLELAPTDTQYF. DNA for the CDR3: TGTGCCAGCAGCTTGGAATTGGCTCCCACAGATACGCAGTATTTT.